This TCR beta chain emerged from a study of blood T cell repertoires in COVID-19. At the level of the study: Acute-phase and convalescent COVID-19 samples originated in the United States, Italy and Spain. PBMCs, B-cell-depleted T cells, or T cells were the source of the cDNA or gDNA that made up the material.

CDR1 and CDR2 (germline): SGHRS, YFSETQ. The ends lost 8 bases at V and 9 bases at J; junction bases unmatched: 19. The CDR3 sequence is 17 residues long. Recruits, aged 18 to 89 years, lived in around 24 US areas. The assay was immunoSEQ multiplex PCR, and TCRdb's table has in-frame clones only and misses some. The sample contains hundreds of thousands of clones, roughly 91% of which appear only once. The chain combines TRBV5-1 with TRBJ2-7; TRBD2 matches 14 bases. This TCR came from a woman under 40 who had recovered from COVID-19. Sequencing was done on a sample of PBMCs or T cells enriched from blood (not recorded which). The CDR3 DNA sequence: TGCGCCAGTCAGGACGGACTAGCGGGAGGCCCTCAGCTAGGGCAGTACTTC. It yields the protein CASQDGLAGGPQLGQYF. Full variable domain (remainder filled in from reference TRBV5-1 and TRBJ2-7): KAGVTQTPRYLIKTRGQQVTLSCSPISGHRSVSWYQQTPGQGLQFLFEYFSETQRNKGNFPGRFSGRQFSNSRSEMNVSTLELGDSALYLCASQDGLAGGPQLGQYFGPGTRLTVT.